One sample yielded the 10 T cell receptor beta chains listed below, sequenced in a study of glioma-infiltrating T cells after dendritic cell vaccination (dated by TCRdb to 2016 to 2018). Libraries were prepared through the immunoSEQ multiplex PCR assay. Sourced from immuneACCESS, this table was stored by TCRdb with only in-frame sequences that have V and J called. A share of the clones is absent; for the studies checked, an unresolved V gene accounts for under half, and the remainder has no known explanation. The sample yields under 100,000 clones; around 80% were counted once. The ten largest clonotypes hold roughly 5.7% of the sample. This material consisted of blood, taken before dendritic cell vaccination. These TCRs come from a human donor with glioblastoma.

This clone was counted once. The chain employs TRBV5-1 and TRBJ1-5; 10 bases are shared with TRBD1. With V trimmed by 6 bases and J by 0 bases, 27 bases remained unmatched. This CDR3 has 23 residues. In germline, CDR1 is SGHRS, CDR2 YFSETQ. The CDR3 here is CASNGSFPGQGLMRRYSNQPQHF. CDR3 coding DNA: TGCGCCAGCAACGGAAGCTTCCCGGGACAGGGGCTTATGCGGCGTTATAGCAATCAGCCCCAGCATTTT.

This chain uses TRBV6-1 with TRBJ2-1; 8 nucleotides line up with TRBD2. Germline-derived CDR1 and CDR2 are MNHNS and SASEGT. The CDR3 contains 15 residues. V lost 5 bases and J lost 8; bases outside the gene matches: 11. CDR3 sequence: CASSSGGAVIDEQFF. Written as DNA, the CDR3 is TGTGCCAGCAGTTCCGGGGGGGCGGTTATAGATGAGCAGTTCTTC.

The chain recombines TRBV5-1 with TRBJ2-5, with D possibly being TRBD2 (6 bases). Trimming removed 0 bases from V and 5 bases from J, with 14 bases in between. The germline gives CDR1 SGHRS, CDR2 YFSETQ. This CDR3 contains 15 residues. The CDR3 is CASSLVGGKGETQYF. As DNA, the CDR3 is TGCGCCAGCAGCTTGGTGGGGGGTAAAGGGGAGACCCAGTACTTC.

This clone was seen more than once but under ten times. This chain joins TRBV2 and TRBJ1-6; D perhaps matches TRBD1 (5 bases). Trimming removed 4 bases from V and 7 bases from J, with 8 bases in between. This CDR3 is 13 amino acids long. CDR1 is SNHLY and CDR2 is FYNNEI in the germline V gene. CDR3 residues: CASSGRQNSPLHF. The DNA of the CDR3 is TGTGCCAGCAGTGGGCGACAGAATTCACCCCTCCACTTT.

This clone appeared a few times. The genes are TRBV6-1 and TRBJ2-7, with D possibly TRBD2 on 7 matching bases. The V gene's germline CDR1 is MNHNS and CDR2 SASEGT. V was cut by 1 base and J by 2 bases, with 15 bases left in between. The CDR3 contains 16 residues. CDR3 sequence: CASSEGHGGPPYEQYF. DNA of the CDR3: TGTGCCAGCAGTGAAGGACACGGGGGGCCACCCTACGAGCAGTACTTC.

The chain employs TRBV10-1 and TRBJ2-1; D unclear. V was pared by 6 bases and J by 0 bases, with 9 bases between. This CDR3 is 14 amino acids long. Per germline, CDR1 WNHNN and CDR2 SYGVQD (reference sequence). The chain's CDR3 is CASSPGNSYNEQFF. The CDR3 DNA reads as TGCGCCAGCAGCCCAGGCAACTCCTACAATGAGCAGTTCTTC.

The V and J genes are TRBV9 and TRBJ1-4, with 8 bases identical to TRBD1. The CDR3 runs 15 residues. Germline values: CDR1 SGDLS, CDR2 YYNGEE. Trimming cost V 3 bases and J 2 bases; bases outside gene matches: 3. CDR3 protein: CASSAPGGTNEKLFF. CDR3 bases: TGTGCCAGCAGCGCACCAGGGGGCACTAATGAAAAACTGTTTTTT. The whole variable domain, remainder taken from reference TRBV9 and TRBJ1-4, is DSGVTQTPKHLITATGQRVTLRCSPRSGDLSVYWYQQSLDQGLQFLIQYYNGEERAKGNILERFSAQQFPDLHSELNLSSLELGDSALYFCASSAPGGTNEKLFFGSGTQLSVL.

The table lists this clone with a few counts. This rearrangement joins TRBV5-6 to TRBJ2-7, with TRBD1 identical over 10 bases. Germline V gene sequence: CDR1 SGHDT, CDR2 YYEEEE. V lost 4 bases to trimming and J lost 4 bases; unmatched junction nucleotides: 5. The CDR3 covers 14 residues. DNA of the CDR3: TGTGCCAGCAGCAGACAGGGGGCTTTGTACGAGCAGTACTTC. Protein: CASSRQGALYEQYF.

The rearrangement uses TRBV19 and TRBJ2-2; TRBD2 matches 9 bases. Germline CDR1 reads LNHDA; CDR2 reads SQIVND (reference sequence). V gave up 4 bases and J gave up 4 bases; unmatched junction bases: 10. The CDR3 is 17 residues long. This CDR3 reads CASSNLREGRGTGELFF. CDR3 bases: TGTGCCAGTAGTAATTTGCGGGAGGGCCGGGGCACCGGGGAGCTGTTTTTT.

This chain's CDR3 is CASSPRSPGASENNEQFF. CDR3 coding DNA: TGTGCCAGCTCACCCCGATCCCCCGGGGCTAGCGAGAATAATGAGCAGTTCTTC. The V call is TRBV18, the J call TRBJ2-1, with a weak D call TRBD2 (6 bases). The germline CDR1 and CDR2 sequences are KGHSH and LQKENI. The CDR3 has 18 residues. V lost 3 bases and J 7 bases, leaving 25 bases between the germline ends.